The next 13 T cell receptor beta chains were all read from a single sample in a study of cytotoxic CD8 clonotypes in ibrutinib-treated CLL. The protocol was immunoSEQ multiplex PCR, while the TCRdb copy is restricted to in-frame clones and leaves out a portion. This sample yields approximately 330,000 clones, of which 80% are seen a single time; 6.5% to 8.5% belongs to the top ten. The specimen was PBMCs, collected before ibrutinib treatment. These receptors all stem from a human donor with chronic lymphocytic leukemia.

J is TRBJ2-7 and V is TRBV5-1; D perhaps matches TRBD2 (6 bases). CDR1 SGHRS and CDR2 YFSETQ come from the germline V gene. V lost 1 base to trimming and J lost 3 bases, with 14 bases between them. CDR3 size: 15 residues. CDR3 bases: TGCGCCAGCAGCTTGTCGAATAGCGGAGTCTACGAGCAGTACTTC. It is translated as CASSLSNSGVYEQYF.

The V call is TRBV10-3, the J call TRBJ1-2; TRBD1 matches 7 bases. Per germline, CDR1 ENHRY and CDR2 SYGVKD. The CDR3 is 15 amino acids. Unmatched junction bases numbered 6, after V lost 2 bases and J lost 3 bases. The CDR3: CAISERQGLYYGYTF. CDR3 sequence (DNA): TGTGCCATCAGTGAGAGACAGGGACTTTACTATGGCTACACCTTC.

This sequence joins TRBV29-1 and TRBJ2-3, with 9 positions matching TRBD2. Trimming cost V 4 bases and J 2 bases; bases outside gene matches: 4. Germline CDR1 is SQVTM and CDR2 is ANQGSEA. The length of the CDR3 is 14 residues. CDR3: CSVGAGGITDTQYF. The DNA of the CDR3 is TGCAGCGTTGGGGCGGGAGGGATCACAGATACGCAGTATTTT.

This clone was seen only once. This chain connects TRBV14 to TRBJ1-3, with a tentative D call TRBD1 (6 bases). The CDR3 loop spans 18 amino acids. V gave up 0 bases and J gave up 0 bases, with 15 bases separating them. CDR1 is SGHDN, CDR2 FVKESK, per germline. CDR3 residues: CASSQDAGQRPSGNTIYF. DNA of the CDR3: TGTGCCAGCAGCCAAGACGCCGGACAGCGCCCCTCTGGAAACACCATATATTTT.

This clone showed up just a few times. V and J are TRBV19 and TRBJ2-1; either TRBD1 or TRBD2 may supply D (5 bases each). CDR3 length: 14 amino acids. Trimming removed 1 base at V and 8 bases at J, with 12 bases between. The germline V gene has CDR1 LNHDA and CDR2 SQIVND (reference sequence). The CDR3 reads CASSIVPGTHEQFF. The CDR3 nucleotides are TGTGCCAGTAGTATAGTCCCCGGGACCCATGAGCAGTTCTTC.

Here the CDR3 reads CAWSIYRGGGEQFF. The CDR3 DNA sequence: TGTGCCTGGAGTATCTACAGGGGAGGTGGGGAGCAGTTCTTC. The rearrangement links TRBV30 to TRBJ2-1; weak D call: TRBD1 (7 bases). CDR1 is GTSNPN, CDR2 SVGIG, per germline (reference sequence). There are 14 residues in the CDR3. V lost 2 bases, J lost 10 bases, and 18 bases lay in between.

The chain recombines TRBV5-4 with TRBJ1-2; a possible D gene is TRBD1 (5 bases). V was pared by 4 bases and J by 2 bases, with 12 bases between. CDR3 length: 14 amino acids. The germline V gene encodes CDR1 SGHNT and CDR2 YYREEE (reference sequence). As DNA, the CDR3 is TGTGCCAGCAGCGGGGCAACGGGGAACTATGGCTACACCTTC. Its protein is CASSGATGNYGYTF.

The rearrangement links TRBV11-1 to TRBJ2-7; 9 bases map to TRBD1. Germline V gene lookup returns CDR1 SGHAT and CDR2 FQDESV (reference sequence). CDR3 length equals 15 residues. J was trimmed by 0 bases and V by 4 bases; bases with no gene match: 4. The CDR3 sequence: CASSSDRGGSYEQYF. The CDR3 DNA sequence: TGTGCCAGCAGCTCCGACAGGGGGGGCTCCTACGAGCAGTACTTC.

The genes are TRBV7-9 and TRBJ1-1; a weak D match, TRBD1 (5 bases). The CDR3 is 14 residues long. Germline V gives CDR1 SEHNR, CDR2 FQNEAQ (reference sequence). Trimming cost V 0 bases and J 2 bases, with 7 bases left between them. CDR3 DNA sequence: TGTGCCAGCAGCTTAGCAGACAGAAACACTGAAGCTTTCTTT. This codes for CASSLADRNTEAFF.

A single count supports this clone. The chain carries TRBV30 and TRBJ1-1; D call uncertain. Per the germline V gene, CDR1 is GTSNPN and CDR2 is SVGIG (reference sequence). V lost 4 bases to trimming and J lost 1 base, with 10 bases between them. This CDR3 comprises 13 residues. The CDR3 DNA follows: TGTGCCTGGACCCCCCGCCCGAACACTGAAGCTTTCTTT. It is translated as CAWTPRPNTEAFF. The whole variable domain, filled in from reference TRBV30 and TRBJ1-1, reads SQTIHQWPATLVQPVGSPLSLECTVEGTSNPNLYWYRQAAGRGLQLLFYSVGIGQISSEVPQNLSASRPQDRQFILSSKKLLLSDSGFYLCAWTPRPNTEAFFGQGTRLTVV.

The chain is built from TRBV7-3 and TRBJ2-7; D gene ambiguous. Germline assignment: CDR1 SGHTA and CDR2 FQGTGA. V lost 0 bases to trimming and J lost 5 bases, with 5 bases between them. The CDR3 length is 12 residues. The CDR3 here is CASSLTAHEQYF. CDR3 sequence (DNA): TGTGCCAGCAGCTTAACGGCCCACGAGCAGTACTTC.

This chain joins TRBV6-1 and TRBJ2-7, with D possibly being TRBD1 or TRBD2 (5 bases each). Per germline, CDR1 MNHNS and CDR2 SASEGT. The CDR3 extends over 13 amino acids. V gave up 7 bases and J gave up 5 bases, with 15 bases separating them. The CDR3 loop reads CASTRGRTHEQYF. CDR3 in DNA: TGTGCCAGCACCCGGGGACGGACACACGAGCAGTACTTC.

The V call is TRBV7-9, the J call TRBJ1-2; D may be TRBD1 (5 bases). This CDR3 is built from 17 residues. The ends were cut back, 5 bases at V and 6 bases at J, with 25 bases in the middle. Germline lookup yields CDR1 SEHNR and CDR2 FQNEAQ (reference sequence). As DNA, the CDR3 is TGTGCCAGCAGCCCCCGGGACCTCGGCGTGATGATAGATGGCTACACCTTC. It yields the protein CASSPRDLGVMIDGYTF.